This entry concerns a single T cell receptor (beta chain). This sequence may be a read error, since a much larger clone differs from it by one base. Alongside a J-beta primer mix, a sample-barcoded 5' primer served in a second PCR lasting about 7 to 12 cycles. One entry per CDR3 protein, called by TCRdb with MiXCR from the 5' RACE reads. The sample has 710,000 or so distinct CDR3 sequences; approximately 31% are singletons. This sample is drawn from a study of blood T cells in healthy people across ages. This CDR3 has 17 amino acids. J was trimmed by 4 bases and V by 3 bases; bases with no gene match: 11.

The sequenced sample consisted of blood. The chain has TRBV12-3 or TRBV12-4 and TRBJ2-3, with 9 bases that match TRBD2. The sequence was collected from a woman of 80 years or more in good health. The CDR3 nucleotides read TGTGCCAGCAGTTTCCAAAGCGGGGGGCATAGCGCAGATACGCAGTATTTT. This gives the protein CASSFQSGGHSADTQYF.